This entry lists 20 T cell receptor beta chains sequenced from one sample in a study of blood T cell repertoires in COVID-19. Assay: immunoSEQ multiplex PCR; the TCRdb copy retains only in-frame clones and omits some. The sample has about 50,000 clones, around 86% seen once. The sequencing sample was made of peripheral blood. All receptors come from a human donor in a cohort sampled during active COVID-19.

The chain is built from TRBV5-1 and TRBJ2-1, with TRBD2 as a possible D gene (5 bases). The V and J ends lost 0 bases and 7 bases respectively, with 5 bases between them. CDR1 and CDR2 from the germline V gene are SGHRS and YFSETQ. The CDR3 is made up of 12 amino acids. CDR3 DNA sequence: TGCGCCAGCAGCTTGGCGGGGAATGAGCAGTTCTTC. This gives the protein CASSLAGNEQFF.

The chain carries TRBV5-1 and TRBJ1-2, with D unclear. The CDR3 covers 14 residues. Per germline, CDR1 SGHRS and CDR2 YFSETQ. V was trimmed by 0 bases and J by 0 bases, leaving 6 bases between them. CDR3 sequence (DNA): TGCGCCAGCAGCTTGGATTCAACTAACTATGGCTACACCTTC. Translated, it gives CASSLDSTNYGYTF.

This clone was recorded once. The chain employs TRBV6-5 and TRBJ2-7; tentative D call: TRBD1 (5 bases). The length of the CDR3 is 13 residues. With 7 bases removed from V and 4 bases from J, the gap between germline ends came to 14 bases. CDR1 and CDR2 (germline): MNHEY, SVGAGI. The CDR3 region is CASTPDNFYEQYF. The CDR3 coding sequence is TGTGCCAGCACCCCGGACAATTTTTACGAGCAGTACTTC.

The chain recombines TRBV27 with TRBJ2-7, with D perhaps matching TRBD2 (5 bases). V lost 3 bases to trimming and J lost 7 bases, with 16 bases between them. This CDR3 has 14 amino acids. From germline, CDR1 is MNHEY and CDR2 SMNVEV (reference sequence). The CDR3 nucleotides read TGTGCCAGCAGTTTCGGACTGGGCTCGGGGGAGCAGTACTTC. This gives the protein CASSFGLGSGEQYF.

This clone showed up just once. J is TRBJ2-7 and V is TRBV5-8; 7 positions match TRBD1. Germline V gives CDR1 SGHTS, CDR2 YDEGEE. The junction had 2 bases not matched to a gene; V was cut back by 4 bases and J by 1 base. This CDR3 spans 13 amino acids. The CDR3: CASSRGQSYEQYF. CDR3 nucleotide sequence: TGTGCCAGCAGCCGGGGACAGTCCTACGAGCAGTACTTC.

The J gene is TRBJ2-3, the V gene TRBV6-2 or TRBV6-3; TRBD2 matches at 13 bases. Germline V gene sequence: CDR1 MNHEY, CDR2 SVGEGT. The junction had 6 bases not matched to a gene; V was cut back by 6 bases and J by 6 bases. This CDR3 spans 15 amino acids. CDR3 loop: CASSLTSGGPDTQYF. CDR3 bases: TGTGCCAGCAGCCTGACTAGCGGGGGGCCGGATACGCAGTATTTT.

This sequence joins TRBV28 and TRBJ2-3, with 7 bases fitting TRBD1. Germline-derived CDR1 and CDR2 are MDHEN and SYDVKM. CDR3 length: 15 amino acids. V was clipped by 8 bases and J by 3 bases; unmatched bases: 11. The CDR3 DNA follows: TGTGCCAGCTCGGGGACAGTAGATAAGACAGATACGCAGTATTTT. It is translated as CASSGTVDKTDTQYF.

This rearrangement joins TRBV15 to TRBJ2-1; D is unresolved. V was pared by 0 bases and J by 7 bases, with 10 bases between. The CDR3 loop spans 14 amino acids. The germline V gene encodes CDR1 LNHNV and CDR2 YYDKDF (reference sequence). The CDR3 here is CATSRDLGRNEQFF. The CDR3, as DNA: TGTGCCACCAGCAGAGATCTGGGCAGAAATGAGCAGTTCTTC.

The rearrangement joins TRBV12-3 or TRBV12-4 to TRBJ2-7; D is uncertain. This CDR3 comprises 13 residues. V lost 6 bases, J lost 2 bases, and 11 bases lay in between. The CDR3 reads CASRAQKAYEQYF. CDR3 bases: TGTGCCAGCAGGGCCCAGAAAGCCTACGAGCAGTACTTC.

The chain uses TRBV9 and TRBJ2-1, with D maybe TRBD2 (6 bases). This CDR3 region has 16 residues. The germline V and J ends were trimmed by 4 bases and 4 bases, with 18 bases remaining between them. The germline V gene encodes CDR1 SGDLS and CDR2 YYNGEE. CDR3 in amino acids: CASSPRVSSAYNEQFF. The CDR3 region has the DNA TGTGCCAGCAGCCCCCGAGTGTCTAGCGCGTACAATGAGCAGTTCTTC.

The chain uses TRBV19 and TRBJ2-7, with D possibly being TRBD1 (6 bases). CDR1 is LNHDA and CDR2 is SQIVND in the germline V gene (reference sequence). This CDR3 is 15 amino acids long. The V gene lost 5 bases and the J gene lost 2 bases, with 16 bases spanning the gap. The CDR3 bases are TGTGCCAGTAGTGAGTGGGGGACAACCGCCTACGAGCAGTACTTC. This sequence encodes CASSEWGTTAYEQYF.

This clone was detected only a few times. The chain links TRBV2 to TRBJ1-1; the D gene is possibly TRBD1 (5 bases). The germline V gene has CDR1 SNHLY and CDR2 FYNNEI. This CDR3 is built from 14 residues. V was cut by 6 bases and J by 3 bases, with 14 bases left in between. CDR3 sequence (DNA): TGTGCCAGCAGCCTACGGGGGAGGGACACTGAAGCTTTCTTT. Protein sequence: CASSLRGRDTEAFF.

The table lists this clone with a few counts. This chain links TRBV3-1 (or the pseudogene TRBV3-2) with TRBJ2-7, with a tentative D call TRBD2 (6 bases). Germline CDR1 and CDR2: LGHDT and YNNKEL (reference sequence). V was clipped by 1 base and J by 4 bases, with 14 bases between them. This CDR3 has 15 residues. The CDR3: CASSQGTTAAYEQYF. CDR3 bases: TGTGCCAGCAGCCAAGGGACTACAGCAGCGTACGAGCAGTACTTC.

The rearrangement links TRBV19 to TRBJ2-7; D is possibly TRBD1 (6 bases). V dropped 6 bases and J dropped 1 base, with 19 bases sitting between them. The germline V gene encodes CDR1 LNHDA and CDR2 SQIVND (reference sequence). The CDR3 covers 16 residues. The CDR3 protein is CASRTVGGEGSYEQYF. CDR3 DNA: TGTGCCAGTAGGACCGTTGGGGGCGAGGGTTCCTACGAGCAGTACTTC.

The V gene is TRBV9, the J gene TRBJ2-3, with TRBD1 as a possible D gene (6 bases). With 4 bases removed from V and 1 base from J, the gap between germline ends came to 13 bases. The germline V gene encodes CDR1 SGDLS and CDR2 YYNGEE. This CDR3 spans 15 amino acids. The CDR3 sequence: CASSPTGQRTDTQYF. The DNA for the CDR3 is TGTGCCAGCAGCCCCACTGGACAGCGCACAGATACGCAGTATTTT.

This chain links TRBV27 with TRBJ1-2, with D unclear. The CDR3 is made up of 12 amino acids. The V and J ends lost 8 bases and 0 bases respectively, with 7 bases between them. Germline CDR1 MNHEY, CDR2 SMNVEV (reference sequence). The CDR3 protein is CASGTANYGYTF. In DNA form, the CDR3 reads TGTGCCAGCGGCACAGCTAACTATGGCTACACCTTC.

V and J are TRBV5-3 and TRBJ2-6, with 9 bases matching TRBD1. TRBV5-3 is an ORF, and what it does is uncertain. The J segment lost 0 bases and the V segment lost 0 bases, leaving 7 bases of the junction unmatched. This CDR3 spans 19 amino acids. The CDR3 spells CARSLDRGRVCSGANVLTF. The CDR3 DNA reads TGTGCCAGAAGCTTGGACAGGGGGCGCGTCTGCTCTGGGGCCAACGTCCTGACTTTC.

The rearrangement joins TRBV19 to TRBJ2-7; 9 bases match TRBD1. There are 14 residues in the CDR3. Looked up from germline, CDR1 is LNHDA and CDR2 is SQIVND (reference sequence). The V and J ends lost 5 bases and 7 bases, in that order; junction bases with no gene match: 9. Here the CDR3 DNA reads TGTGCCAGTAGTTTTACAGGGGGCGCGGGGGAGCAGTACTTC. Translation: CASSFTGGAGEQYF.

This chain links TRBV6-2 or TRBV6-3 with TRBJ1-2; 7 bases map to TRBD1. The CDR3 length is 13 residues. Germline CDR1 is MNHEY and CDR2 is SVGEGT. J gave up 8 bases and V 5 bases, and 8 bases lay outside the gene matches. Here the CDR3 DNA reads TGTGCCAGCAGTCAAACAGGGGTTCAAGGCTACACCTTC. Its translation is CASSQTGVQGYTF.

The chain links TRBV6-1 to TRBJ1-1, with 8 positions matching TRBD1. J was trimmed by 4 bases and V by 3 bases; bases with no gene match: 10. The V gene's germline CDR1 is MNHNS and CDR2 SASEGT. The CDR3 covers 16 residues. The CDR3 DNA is TGTGCCAGCAGTGAGTCTACAGGGGGAGGGGGCACTGAAGCTTTCTTT. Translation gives CASSESTGGGGTEAFF.